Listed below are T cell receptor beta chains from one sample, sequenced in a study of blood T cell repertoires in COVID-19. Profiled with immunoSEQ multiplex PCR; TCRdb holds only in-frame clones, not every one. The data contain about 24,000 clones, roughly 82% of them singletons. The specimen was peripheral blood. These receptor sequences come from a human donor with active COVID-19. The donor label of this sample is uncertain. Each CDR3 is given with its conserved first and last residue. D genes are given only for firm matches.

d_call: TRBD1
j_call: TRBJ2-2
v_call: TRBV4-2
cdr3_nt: TGTGCCAGCAGCCAAGGACAGGGGGCGGGAACCGGGGAGCTGTTTTTT
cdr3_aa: CASSQGQGAGTGELFF

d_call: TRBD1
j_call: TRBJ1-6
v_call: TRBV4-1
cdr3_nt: TGCGCCAGCAGCCAAGGCGGGACAGGGCGCTATAATTCACCCCTCCACTTT
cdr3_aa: CASSQGGTGRYNSPLHF

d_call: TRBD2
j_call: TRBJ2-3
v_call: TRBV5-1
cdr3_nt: TGCGCCAGCAGCTTGGCCGGTCTAGCGGGAAGTGGCACAGATACGCAGTATTTT
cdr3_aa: CASSLAGLAGSGTDTQYF

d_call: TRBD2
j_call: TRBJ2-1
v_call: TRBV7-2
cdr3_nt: TGTGCCAGCAGCTCCCGCGGGACTAGCGGAGGATACAATGAGCAGTTCTTC
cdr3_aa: CASSSRGTSGGYNEQFF

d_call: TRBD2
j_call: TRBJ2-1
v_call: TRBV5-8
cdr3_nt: TGTGCCAGCAGCCCCGGGACTAGCGGGAGAAACAATGAGCAGTTCTTC
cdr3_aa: CASSPGTSGRNNEQFF

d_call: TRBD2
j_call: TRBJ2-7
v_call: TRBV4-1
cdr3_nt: TGCGCCAGCAGCCCGCCGGGGGGGAGCTCCTACGAGCAGTACTTC
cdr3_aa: CASSPPGGSSYEQYF

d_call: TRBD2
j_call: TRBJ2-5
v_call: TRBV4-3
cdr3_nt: TGCGCCAGCAGCCAGGAGAAAGCGGGAGACGAGACCCAGTACTTC
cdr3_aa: CASSQEKAGDETQYF

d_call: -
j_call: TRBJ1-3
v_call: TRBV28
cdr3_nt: TGTGCCAGCAGTTTAACAGGGAACACCATATATTTT
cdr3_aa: CASSLTGNTIYF

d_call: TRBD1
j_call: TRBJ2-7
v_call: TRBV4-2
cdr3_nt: TGTGCCAGCAGCCAGGGGACAGGGGGCGTCCACGAGCAGTACTTC
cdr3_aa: CASSQGTGGVHEQYF

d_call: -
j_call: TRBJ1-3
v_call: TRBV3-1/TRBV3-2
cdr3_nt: TGTGCCAGCAGCCACCCTGGTCGGGGTTCTGGAAACACCATATATTTT
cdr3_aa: CASSHPGRGSGNTIYF

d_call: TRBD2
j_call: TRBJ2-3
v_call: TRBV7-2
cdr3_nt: TGTGCCAGCAGCTCCCTTAGCGGGATGGATACGCAGTATTTT
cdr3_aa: CASSSLSGMDTQYF